These 18 T cell receptor beta chains originate from one sample sequenced in a study of PD-L1 blockade in urothelial cancer. Sequenced by immunoSEQ multiplex PCR; TCRdb stores in-frame clones only, minus some. This sample has more than 35,000 clones, with around nine tenths found just once. Source: PBMCs, taken around atezolizumab (anti-PD-L1) treatment. These receptors all come from a man in his 70s with urothelial cancer.

The rearrangement links TRBV4-1 to TRBJ2-5, with 8 positions matching TRBD2. Germline values: CDR1 MGHRA, CDR2 YSYEKL. The CDR3 runs to 15 residues. V shed 1 base and J 5 bases; nucleotides not matched to a gene: 6. The CDR3 DNA follows: TGCGCCAGCAGCCAAGTGAGCGGGAGACGGGAGACCCAGTACTTC. It encodes CASSQVSGRRETQYF.

This clone was observed a handful of times. J is TRBJ1-1 and V is TRBV19; D not resolved. The V gene's germline CDR1 is LNHDA and CDR2 SQIVND (reference sequence). This CDR3 has 11 amino acids. V lost 3 bases to trimming and J lost 9 bases, with 8 bases between them. The CDR3 DNA reads TGTGCCAGTAGTATTGCCGGGAAAGCTTTCTTT. It yields the protein CASSIAGKAFF.

The rearrangement links TRBV19 to TRBJ2-6; 7 bases are a match to TRBD1. Trimming took 4 bases from V and 0 from J; bases not matched to a gene: 9. Germline V gene lookup returns CDR1 LNHDA and CDR2 SQIVND (reference sequence). The CDR3 contains 18 residues. The CDR3: CASSNYGQALSGANVLTF. The DNA for the CDR3 is TGTGCCAGTAGTAACTACGGACAGGCTCTCTCTGGGGCCAACGTCCTGACTTTC.

The chain has TRBV7-9 and TRBJ2-2, with D unclear. Germline assignment: CDR1 SEHNR and CDR2 FQNEAQ (reference sequence). V lost 2 bases and J lost 5, with 9 bases in between. The CDR3 length is 14 residues. CDR3 coding DNA: TGTGCCAGCAGCTTACCCTCACTGACCGGGGAGCTGTTTTTT. Translating gives CASSLPSLTGELFF.

The rearrangement links TRBV19 to TRBJ2-1; 9 bases map to TRBD2. The CDR3 has 18 amino acids. Germline V gives CDR1 LNHDA, CDR2 SQIVND (reference sequence). With V trimmed by 1 base and J by 2 bases, 9 bases remained unmatched. The CDR3 sequence: CASSIGGSGSPAYNEQFF. CDR3 bases: TGTGCCAGTAGTATAGGGGGTAGCGGGAGTCCGGCCTACAATGAGCAGTTCTTC.

This sequence joins TRBV10-2 and TRBJ1-5; D call uncertain. The germline gives CDR1 WSHSY, CDR2 SAAADI. Trimming pared 2 bases from V and 0 bases from J, leaving 8 bases between. The length of the CDR3 is 15 residues. CDR3 in DNA: TGCGCCAGCAGTGAGCTCCAGGCTAGCAATCAGCCCCAGCATTTT. It specifies CASSELQASNQPQHF.

The chain recombines TRBV19 with TRBJ1-2, with 10 bases fitting TRBD1. Per germline, CDR1 LNHDA and CDR2 SQIVND (reference sequence). The CDR3 loop spans 15 amino acids. Losses at the gene ends were 6 bases for V and 5 bases for J; bases not matched to a gene: 9. CDR3 loop: CASRPPGQGIYGYTF. The CDR3 DNA sequence: TGTGCCAGTAGACCCCCGGGACAGGGGATATATGGCTACACCTTC.

The chain has TRBV28 and TRBJ1-1; D might be TRBD1 (5 bases). V lost 5 bases, J lost 6 bases, and 13 bases lay in between. The CDR3 spans 13 residues. The germline V gene has CDR1 MDHEN and CDR2 SYDVKM. The DNA of the CDR3 is TGTGCCAGCAGTCCCTGGGGGAGGGCTGAAGCTTTCTTT. Amino acids: CASSPWGRAEAFF.

The chain employs TRBV19 and TRBJ2-2; 13 bases agree with TRBD2. The J segment lost 2 bases and the V segment lost 5 bases, leaving 5 bases of the junction unmatched. Germline CDR1 is LNHDA and CDR2 is SQIVND (reference sequence). This CDR3 has 17 residues. This chain's CDR3 is CASSPRLAGGNTGELFF. DNA for the CDR3: TGTGCCAGTAGTCCCAGACTAGCGGGAGGTAACACCGGGGAGCTGTTTTTT.

The gene calls are TRBV5-6 and TRBJ2-7; perhaps TRBD1 as D (5 bases). This CDR3 comprises 14 residues. The V gene lost 1 base and the J gene lost 3 bases, with 11 bases spanning the gap. Germline lookup yields CDR1 SGHDT and CDR2 YYEEEE. CDR3: CASSLYRKNYEQYF. The CDR3 DNA reads as TGTGCCAGCAGCTTGTACAGGAAAAACTACGAGCAGTACTTC.

DNA of the CDR3: TGTGCCTGGAGTGTACTTGAAAACATTCAGTACTTC. Protein sequence: CAWSVLENIQYF. The rearrangement uses TRBV30 and TRBJ2-4; D remains ambiguous. The CDR3 extends over 12 amino acids. The V gene lost 0 bases and the J gene lost 5 bases, with 5 bases spanning the gap. Germline loops: CDR1 GTSNPN, CDR2 SVGIG (reference sequence).

The rearrangement joins TRBV10-1 to TRBJ2-3; 13 positions agree with TRBD2. CDR3 length: 15 residues. Trimming removed 6 bases from V and 2 bases from J; junction bases left unmatched: 2. Germline V lookup: CDR1 WNHNN, CDR2 SYGVQD (reference sequence). CDR3 amino acids: CASSGLAGATDTQYF. The DNA for the CDR3 is TGCGCCAGCAGCGGACTAGCGGGAGCCACAGATACGCAGTATTTT.

CDR3 sequence reads: CASSIRGGTGLASLNEQFF. The CDR3 DNA reads as TGTGCCAGTAGTATTCGGGGTGGGACCGGACTAGCGTCACTTAATGAGCAGTTCTTC. The rearrangement joins TRBV19 to TRBJ2-1, with 9 bases that match TRBD2. The CDR3 sequence is 19 residues long. Germline V lookup: CDR1 LNHDA, CDR2 SQIVND (reference sequence). V lost 3 bases, J lost 7 bases, and 19 bases stayed unmatched.

The CDR3 reads CASSLGGAGLNYGYTF. The CDR3 bases are TGTGCCAGCAGCCTCGGGGGTGCGGGGCTCAACTATGGCTACACCTTC. V usage is TRBV28 and J usage is TRBJ1-2, with a weak D call TRBD1 (5 bases). The CDR3 consists of 16 residues. CDR1 and CDR2 from the germline V gene are MDHEN and SYDVKM. With 6 bases removed from V and 2 bases from J, the gap between germline ends came to 19 bases.

The V call is TRBV28, the J call TRBJ1-1; 7 nucleotides line up with TRBD1. This CDR3 region has 13 residues. V was pared by 5 bases and J by 9 bases, with 9 bases of the junction left unmatched. Germline V lookup: CDR1 MDHEN, CDR2 SYDVKM. This chain's CDR3 is CASSRQGLLQAFF. The CDR3 region has the DNA TGTGCCAGCAGTCGACAGGGATTACTCCAAGCTTTCTTT.

The chain combines TRBV5-4 with TRBJ1-1; 8 bases map to TRBD1. This CDR3 contains 15 residues. The J segment lost 1 base and the V segment lost 3 bases, leaving 5 bases of the junction unmatched. CDR1 SGHNT and CDR2 YYREEE come from the germline V gene (reference sequence). The CDR3 here is CASSYRQGKNTEAFF. The CDR3 DNA reads as TGTGCCAGCAGCTACCGACAGGGGAAGAACACTGAAGCTTTCTTT.

The CDR3 region is CASSVGRASLPDTQYF. The CDR3 nucleotides are TGTGCCAGCAGCGTAGGGCGGGCCTCCCTCCCAGATACGCAGTATTTT. The chain recombines TRBV9 with TRBJ2-3, with D tentatively TRBD2 (5 bases). Trimming took 0 bases from V and 4 from J, leaving 15 bases between them. CDR1 is SGDLS, CDR2 YYNGEE, per germline. The CDR3 length is 16 residues.

A few counts support this clone. The rearrangement joins TRBV11-2 to TRBJ2-7, with TRBD2 identical over 10 bases. Germline V gene lookup returns CDR1 SGHAT and CDR2 FQNNGV. Unmatched junction bases numbered 11, after V lost 1 base and J lost 5 bases. The CDR3 has 17 amino acids. The CDR3 is CASSLVVASGSLNEQYF. The CDR3 DNA is TGTGCCAGCAGCTTAGTAGTGGCTAGCGGGAGTCTGAACGAGCAGTACTTC.